This T cell receptor (beta chain) was identified in a study of regulatory T cells in long-lasting Graves disease. General study points: Limited samples may have lowered accuracy. When disease was persistent, TRBV28, TRBJ1-2 and TRBJ2-5 were the favored segments.

This CDR3 has 14 amino acids. Trimming stripped 5 bases from V and 5 bases from J, with 15 bases between. The germline gives CDR1 SEHNR, CDR2 FQNEAQ (reference sequence). Time point: persistent/refractory GD, antithyroid drugs over 5 years with positive TRAb. Extracted RNA from PBMCs served as the source of the TCR library. American Thyroid Association guidelines were used to diagnose Graves' disease. This clonotype was counted once. What it binds is unknown. Building of the TCR beta libraries involved iRepertoire HTBI primers and Arm-PCR of CDR3 regions. MiXCR, run by TCRdb on the multiplex PCR reads, gives a single entry per CDR3 protein. The sample holds hundreds of thousands of distinct CDR3 sequences, roughly 21% seen once.

This clonotype was obtained from a female donor with Graves disease. The chain carries TRBV7-9 and TRBJ2-5; the D gene could be TRBD1 or TRBD2 (5 bases each). The sample in question was peripheral blood mononuclear cells (PBMCs), obtained when the disease was refractory, from a patient treated with antithyroid drugs. CDR3 sequence reads: CASSLGGWGETQYF. In DNA form, the CDR3 reads TGTGCCAGCAGCCTCGGTGGCTGGGGGGAGACCCAGTACTTC.